The subject of this entry is one T cell receptor (beta chain). The antigen is undetermined. The data belong to a study of persistence of HIV-infected CD4 T cells. Overlapping HIV-1 Gag 15-mer peptides at roughly 1 ug per peptide per mL were used. CD40L/CD69 double-negative CD45RO-high memory CD4+ T cells were collected. Anti-CD28/CD49d costimulation, CD40-blocking antibody and enfuvirtide were given to CD8-depleted PBMCs for 15 to 20 hours. Germline V CDR1 and CDR2: MNHEY, SVGAGI. Between the trimmed V and J ends, which lost 2 bases and 4 bases, there was a span of 11 bases. The CDR3 has 15 amino acids. The libraries were made with immunoSEQ version 4 in survey mode. TCRdb's table, derived via immunoSEQ multiplex PCR, lists solely in-frame clones and lacks some. The sample holds 30,000 or so clones, 82% seen once.

The source was CD4+ T cells sorted from PBMCs after approximately 19-hour stimulation, collected from a patient who received antiretroviral therapy. The rearrangement links TRBV6-5 to TRBJ1-4, with TRBD1 as a possible D gene (5 bases). The TCR was taken from an adult woman with HIV who was CMV-seropositive. Written as DNA, the CDR3 is TGTGCCAGCAGTTACAAGACAGTTGGTAATGAAAAACTGTTTTTT. Amino acids: CASSYKTVGNEKLFF.